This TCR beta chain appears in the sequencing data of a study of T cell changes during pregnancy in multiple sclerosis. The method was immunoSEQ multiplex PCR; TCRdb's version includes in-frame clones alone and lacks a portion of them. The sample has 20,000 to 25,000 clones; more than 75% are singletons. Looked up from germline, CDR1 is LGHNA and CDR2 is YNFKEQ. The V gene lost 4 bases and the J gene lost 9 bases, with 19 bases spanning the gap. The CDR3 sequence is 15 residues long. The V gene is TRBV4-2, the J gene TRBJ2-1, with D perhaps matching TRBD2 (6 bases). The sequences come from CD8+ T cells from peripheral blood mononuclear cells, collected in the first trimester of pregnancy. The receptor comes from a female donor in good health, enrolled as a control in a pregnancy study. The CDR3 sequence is CASSPPAGLEGEQFF. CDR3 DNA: TGTGCCAGCAGCCCCCCCGCAGGGCTGGAGGGTGAGCAGTTCTTC.